This T cell receptor (beta chain) was sequenced during a study of blood T cell repertoires in COVID-19. Study-wide background: Some COVID-19 samples were acute and others convalescent; all came from the United States, Italy and Spain. Nucleic acid was either cDNA or gDNA, and it came from T cells, B-cell-depleted T cells, or PBMCs.

Followed over time, Seattle patients had been enrolled while infection was active. V dropped 1 base and J dropped 4; count of bases not matched to a gene: 7. The CDR3 loop spans 16 amino acids. Germline V gene data show CDR1 as LGHDT and CDR2 as YNNKEL (reference sequence). In the original processing: Amplified reference gene primers provided the basis for estimating nucleated cell counts. Assay: immunoSEQ multiplex PCR; the TCRdb copy retains only in-frame clones and omits some. The V and J calls and the clone size are those of that table, but D and trimming were determined from the DNA. The data show 250,000 to 300,000 clones, approximately 93% seen once.

The rearrangement links TRBV3-1 (or the pseudogene TRBV3-2) to TRBJ2-5; TRBD2 agrees at 9 bases. The sequence derives from a woman aged 25 to 39 with COVID-19, enrolled during active disease. Input material: peripheral blood. CDR3 coding DNA: TGTGCCAGCAGCCAAGGGGCCAGCGGGAGGACAGAGACCCAGTACTTC. It specifies CASSQGASGRTETQYF.